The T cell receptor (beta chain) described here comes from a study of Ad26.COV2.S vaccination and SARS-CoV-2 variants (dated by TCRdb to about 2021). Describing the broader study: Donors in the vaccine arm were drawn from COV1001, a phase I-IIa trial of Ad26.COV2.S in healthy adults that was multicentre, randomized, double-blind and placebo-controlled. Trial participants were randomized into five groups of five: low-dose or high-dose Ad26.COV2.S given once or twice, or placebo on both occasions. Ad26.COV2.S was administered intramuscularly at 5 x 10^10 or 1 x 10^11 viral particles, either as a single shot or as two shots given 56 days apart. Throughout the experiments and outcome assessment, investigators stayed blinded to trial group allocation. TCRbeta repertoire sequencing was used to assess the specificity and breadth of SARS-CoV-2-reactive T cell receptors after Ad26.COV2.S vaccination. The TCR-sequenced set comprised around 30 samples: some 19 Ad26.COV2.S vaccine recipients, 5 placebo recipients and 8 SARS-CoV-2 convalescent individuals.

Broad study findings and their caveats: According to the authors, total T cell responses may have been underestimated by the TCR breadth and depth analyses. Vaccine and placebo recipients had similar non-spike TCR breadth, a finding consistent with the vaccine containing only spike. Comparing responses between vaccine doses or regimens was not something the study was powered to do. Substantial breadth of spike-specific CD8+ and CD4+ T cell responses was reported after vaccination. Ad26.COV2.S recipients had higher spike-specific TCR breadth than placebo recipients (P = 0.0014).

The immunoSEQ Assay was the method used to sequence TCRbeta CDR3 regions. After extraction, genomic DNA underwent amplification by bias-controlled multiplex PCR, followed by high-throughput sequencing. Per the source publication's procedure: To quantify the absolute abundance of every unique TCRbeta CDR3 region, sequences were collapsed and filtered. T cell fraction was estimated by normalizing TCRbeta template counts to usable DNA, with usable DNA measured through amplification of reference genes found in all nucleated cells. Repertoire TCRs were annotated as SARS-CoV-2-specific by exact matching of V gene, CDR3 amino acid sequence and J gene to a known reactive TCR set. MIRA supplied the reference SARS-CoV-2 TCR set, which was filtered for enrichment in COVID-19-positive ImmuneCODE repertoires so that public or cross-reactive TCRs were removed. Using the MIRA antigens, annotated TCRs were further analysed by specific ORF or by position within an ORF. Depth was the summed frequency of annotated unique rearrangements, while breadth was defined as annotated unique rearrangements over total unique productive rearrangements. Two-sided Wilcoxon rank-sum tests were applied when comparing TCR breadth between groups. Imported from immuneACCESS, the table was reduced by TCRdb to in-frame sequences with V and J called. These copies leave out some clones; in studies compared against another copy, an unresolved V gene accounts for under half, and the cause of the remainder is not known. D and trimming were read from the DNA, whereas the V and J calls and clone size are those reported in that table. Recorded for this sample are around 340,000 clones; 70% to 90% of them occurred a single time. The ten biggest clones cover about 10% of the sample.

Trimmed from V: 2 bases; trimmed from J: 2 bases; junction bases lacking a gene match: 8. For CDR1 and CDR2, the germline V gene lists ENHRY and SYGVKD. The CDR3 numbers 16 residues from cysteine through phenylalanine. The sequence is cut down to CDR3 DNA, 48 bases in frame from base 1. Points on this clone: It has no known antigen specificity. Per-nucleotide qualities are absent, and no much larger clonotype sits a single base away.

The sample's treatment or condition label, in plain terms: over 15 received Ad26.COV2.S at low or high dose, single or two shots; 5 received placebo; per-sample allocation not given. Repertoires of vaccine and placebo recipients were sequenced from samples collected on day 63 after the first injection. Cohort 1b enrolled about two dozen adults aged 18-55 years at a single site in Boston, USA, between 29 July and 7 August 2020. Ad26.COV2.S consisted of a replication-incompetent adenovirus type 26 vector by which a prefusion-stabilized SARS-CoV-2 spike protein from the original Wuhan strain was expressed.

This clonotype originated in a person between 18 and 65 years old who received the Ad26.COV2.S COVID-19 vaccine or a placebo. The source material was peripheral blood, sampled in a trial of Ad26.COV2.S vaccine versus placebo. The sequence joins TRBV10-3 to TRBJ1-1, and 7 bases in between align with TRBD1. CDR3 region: CAISEDRAGGNTEAFF. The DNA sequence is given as TGTGCCATCAGTGAGGACAGGGCGGGCGGAAACACTGAAGCTTTCTTT.